This TCR beta chain was profiled in a study of T-cell reconstitution after alpha-beta-depleted transplantation in children (TCRdb year 2016). Looking at the study overall: The study quantitatively tracked T-cell immune reconstitution after TCRalphabeta/CD19-depleted allogeneic hematopoietic cell transplantation in children using TCR repertoire profiling.

The CDR3 numbers 14 residues from cysteine through phenylalanine. Here the CDR3 DNA is all that survives: 42 bases in frame from base 1. The germline V gene (reference sequence) provides CDR1 DFQATT and CDR2 SNEGSKA. V was cut back by 0 bases and J by 3 bases, leaving a gap of 9 bases between them. The label giving this sample's treatment or condition can be read as: allogeneic hematopoietic cell transplantation with graft depleted of TCRalphabeta T cells and CD19 B cells. The transplant recipients were children given TCRalphabeta/CD19-depleted allogeneic hematopoietic cell grafts. The table lists this clonotype with a few counts. This clone's antigen is unknown. Base qualities are not recorded, but no much larger clone differs from it by a single base. The method behind the library was PCR. This sample was sequenced with an Illumina HiSeq 2500. TCR libraries were prepared with molecular barcoding, using unique molecular identifiers to normalize TCRbeta repertoire quantification. TCRdb ran its own pipeline on the public reads, namely fastp trimming at Q25 and MiXCR clone calling, and kept in-frame beta chains. Rows merge per CDR3 protein into single entries with the most common DNA and genes. A total of some 830,000 distinct CDR3 sequences appear in this sample, 15% to 20% of them only once. Together, the top ten hold about 5% of the sample.

Study-wide conclusions, independent of this receptor: Over subsequent months, a decline in hyperexpanded clone frequencies was noted, and after one year, T-cell counts and TCRbeta diversity were mostly ascribed to newly produced T cells. The apparently early alphabetaT-cell count recovery about two months after transplant was reportedly dependent on only several hundred rapidly expanded clones derived from non-depleted graft cells. In some patients, the high TCRbeta diversity seen at day 60 was put down to recipient T cells and intrathymic progenitors that had survived conditioning.

The receptor chain draws on TRBV20-1 and TRBJ2-1, with the D gene too uncertain to name. The receptor comes from a male patient aged 5 to 17 who had a stem cell transplant for acute lymphoblastic leukemia, so the T cells may come from the graft donor. Here the sequenced sample was PBMCs, mostly from graft donor cells, taken 360 days after TCRalphabeta/CD19-depleted stem cell transplant. The CDR3 amino acid sequence is: CSARDVVSYNEQFF. Here is the DNA: TGCAGTGCTAGAGATGTAGTGAGCTACAATGAGCAGTTCTTC.